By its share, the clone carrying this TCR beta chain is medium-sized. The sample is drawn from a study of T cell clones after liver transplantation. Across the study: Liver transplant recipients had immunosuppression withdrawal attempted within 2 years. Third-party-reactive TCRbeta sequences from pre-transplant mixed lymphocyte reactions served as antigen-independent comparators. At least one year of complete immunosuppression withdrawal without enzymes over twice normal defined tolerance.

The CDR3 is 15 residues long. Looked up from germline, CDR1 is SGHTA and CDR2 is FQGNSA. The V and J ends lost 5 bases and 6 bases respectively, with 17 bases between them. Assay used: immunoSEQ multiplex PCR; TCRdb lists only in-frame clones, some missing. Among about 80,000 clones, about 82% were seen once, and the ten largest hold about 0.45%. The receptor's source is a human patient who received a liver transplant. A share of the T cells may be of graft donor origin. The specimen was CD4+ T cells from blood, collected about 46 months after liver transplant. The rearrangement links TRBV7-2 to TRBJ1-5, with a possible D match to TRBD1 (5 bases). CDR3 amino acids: CASSTQTAGGQPQHF. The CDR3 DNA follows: TGTGCCAGCAGCACGCAAACGGCCGGGGGTCAGCCCCAGCATTTT.